This T cell receptor beta chain derives from a study of cytomegalovirus exposure and HLA in healthy donors. This clone was recorded once. Its specificity is unknown. There are 14 residues in the CDR3. Trimming took off 6 bases at V and 4 bases at J, with 15 bases between the two ends. From germline, CDR1 is SNHLY and CDR2 FYNNEI. Whole-study results and caveats: Three CMV-associated chains proved CMV antigen-specific in vitro.

The primer mix had 60 Vbeta and 13 Jbeta primers. Here immunoSEQ multiplex PCR was the method, and the copy in TCRdb shows in-frame clones only, minus some. The repertoire holds approximately 170,000 clones, with roughly 72% as singletons. The chain joins TRBV2 to TRBJ1-1, with D possibly matching TRBD1 (6 bases). Material: PBMCs. The clonotype comes from a middle-aged woman in good health and CMV-seronegative. The CDR3 spells CASSLQGLGTEAFF. Here the CDR3 DNA reads TGTGCCAGCAGCTTACAGGGCCTAGGCACTGAAGCTTTCTTT.